This T cell receptor (beta chain) was sequenced for a study of response to subunit inactivated influenza vaccine. Study-wide results and limits: Seasonal influenza vaccination, on each occasion, was suggested by the authors to recruit few new T cells.

About this clonotype: As yet, its antigen is unknown.

TCRdb used MiXCR to reprocess the RT-PCR reads, holding one entry per CDR3 protein. This table has approximately 700,000 distinct CDR3 sequences, 14% appearing once. Looked up from germline, CDR1 is SGHDN and CDR2 is FVKESK. The CDR3 consists of 15 residues. Trimming removed 1 base from V and 1 base from J, with 10 bases in between. The rearrangement links TRBV14 to TRBJ2-5; TRBD2 is a possible D gene (5 bases). Source: PBMCs from blood, taken 14 days before vaccination. The TCR was taken from a middle-aged man who received an inactivated influenza vaccine. The CDR3 region is CASSQGGLLQETQYF. DNA of the CDR3: TGTGCCAGCAGCCAAGGAGGACTGCTCCAAGAGACCCAGTACTTC. The full variable domain, completed using reference TRBV14 and TRBJ2-5, is EAGVTQFPSHSVIEKGQTVTLRCDPISGHDNLYWYRRVMGKEIKFLLHFVKESKQDESGMPNNRFLAERTGGTYSTLKVQPAELEDSGVYFCASSQGGLLQETQYFGPGTRLLVL.